This T cell receptor beta chain was identified during a study of cytomegalovirus exposure and HLA in healthy donors. This clone was seen a few times. The CDR3 spans 13 residues. CDR1 is SEHNR and CDR2 is FQNEAQ in the germline V gene (reference sequence). The V end was cut by 5 bases, the J end by 10 bases, with 14 bases between. Amplification used 60 Vbeta primers and 13 Jbeta primers. The assay was immunoSEQ multiplex PCR, and TCRdb's table has in-frame clones only and misses some. The sample records about 110,000 clones, around 85% being singletons. The TCR sequence derives from a man aged 30 to 45 in good health and CMV-seropositive. Material for sequencing was PBMCs. The rearrangement links TRBV7-9 to TRBJ1-4; D ambiguous. The CDR3 DNA reads as TGTGCCAGCAGCCCCAGAGAGGATGGAAAACTGTTTTTT. This codes for CASSPREDGKLFF.